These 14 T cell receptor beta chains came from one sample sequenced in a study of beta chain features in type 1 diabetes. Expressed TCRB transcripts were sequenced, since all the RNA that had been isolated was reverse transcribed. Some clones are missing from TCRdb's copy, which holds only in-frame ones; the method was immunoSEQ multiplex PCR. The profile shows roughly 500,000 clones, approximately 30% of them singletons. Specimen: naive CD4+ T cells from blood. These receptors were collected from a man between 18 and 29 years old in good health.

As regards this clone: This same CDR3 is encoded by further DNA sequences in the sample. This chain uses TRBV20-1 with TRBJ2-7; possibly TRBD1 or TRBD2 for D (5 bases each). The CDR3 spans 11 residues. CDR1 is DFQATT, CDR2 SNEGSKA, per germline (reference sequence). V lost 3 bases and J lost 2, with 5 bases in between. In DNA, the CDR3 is TGCAGTGCTAGGGGACCCTACGAGCAGTACTTC. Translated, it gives CSARGPYEQYF.

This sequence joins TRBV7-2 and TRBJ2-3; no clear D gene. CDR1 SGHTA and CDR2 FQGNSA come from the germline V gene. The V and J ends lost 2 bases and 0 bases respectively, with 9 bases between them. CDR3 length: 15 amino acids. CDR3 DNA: TGTGCCAGCAGCTTATTTTCCCAGAGCACAGATACGCAGTATTTT. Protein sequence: CASSLFSQSTDTQYF.

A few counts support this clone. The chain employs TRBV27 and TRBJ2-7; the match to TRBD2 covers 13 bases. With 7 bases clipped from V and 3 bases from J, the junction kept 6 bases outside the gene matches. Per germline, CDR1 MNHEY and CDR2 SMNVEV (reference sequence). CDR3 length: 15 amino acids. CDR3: CASNTGTSGNYEQYF. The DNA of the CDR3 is TGTGCCAGCAATACCGGGACTAGCGGGAACTACGAGCAGTACTTC.

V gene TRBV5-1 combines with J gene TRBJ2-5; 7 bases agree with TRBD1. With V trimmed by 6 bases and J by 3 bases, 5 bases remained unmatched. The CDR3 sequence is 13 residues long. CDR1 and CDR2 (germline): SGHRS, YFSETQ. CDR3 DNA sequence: TGCGCCAGCAACAGGGGAGTTGAAGAGACCCAGTACTTC. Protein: CASNRGVEETQYF.

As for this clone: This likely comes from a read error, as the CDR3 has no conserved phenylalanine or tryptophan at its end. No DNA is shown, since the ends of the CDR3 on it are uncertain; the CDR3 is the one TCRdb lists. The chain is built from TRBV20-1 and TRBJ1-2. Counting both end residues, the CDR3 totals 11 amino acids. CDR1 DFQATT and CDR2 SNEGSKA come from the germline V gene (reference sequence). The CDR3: CSARVLQLATL.

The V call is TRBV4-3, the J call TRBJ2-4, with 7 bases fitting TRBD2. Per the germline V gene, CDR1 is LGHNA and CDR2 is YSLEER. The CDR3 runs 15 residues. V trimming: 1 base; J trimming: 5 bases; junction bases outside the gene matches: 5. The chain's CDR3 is CASSQVWLAENIQYF. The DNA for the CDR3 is TGCGCCAGCAGCCAAGTTTGGCTAGCGGAAAACATTCAGTACTTC.

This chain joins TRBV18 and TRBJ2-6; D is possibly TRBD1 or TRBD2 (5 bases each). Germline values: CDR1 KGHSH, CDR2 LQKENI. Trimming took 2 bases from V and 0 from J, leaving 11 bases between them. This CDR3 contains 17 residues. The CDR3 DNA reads TGTGCCAGCTCACCAAGGAAGGGGAGCTCTGGGGCCAACGTCCTGACTTTC. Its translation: CASSPRKGSSGANVLTF.

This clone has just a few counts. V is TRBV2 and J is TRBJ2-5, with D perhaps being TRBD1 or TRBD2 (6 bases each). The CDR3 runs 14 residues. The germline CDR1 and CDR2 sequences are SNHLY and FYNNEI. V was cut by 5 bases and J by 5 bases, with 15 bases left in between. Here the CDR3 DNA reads TGTGCCAGCAGTACACAGGGAGGAAGGGAGACCCAGTACTTC. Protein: CASSTQGGRETQYF. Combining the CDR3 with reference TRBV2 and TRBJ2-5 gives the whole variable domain EPEVTQTPSHQVTQMGQEVILRCVPISNHLYFYWYRQILGQKVEFLVSFYNNEISEKSEIFDDQFSVERPDGSNFTLKIRSTKLEDSAMYFCASSTQGGRETQYFGPGTRLLVL.

The CDR3 nucleotides read TGTGCCAGCAGCGCGACTAGCGCCTTGGACAAGCAGTACTTC. This translates into CASSATSALDKQYF. The chain couples TRBV6-1 to TRBJ2-7; 8 nucleotides agree with TRBD2. Germline CDR1 MNHNS, CDR2 SASEGT. This CDR3 is 14 amino acids long. V shed 6 bases and J 8 bases; nucleotides not matched to a gene: 12.

CDR3 sequence: CSVDRHTVYNEQFF. The CDR3 region has the DNA TGCAGCGTTGATCGACATACCGTCTACAATGAGCAGTTCTTC. V gene TRBV29-1 combines with J gene TRBJ2-1; no definite D call. V was trimmed by 3 bases and J by 3 bases, leaving 12 bases between them. Germline V lookup: CDR1 SQVTM, CDR2 ANQGSEA. CDR3 length: 14 residues.

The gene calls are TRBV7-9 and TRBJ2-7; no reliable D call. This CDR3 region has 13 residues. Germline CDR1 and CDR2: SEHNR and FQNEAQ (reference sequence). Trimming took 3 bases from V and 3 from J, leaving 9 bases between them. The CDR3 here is CASSFEVNYEQYF. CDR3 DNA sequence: TGTGCCAGCAGCTTCGAGGTAAACTACGAGCAGTACTTC.

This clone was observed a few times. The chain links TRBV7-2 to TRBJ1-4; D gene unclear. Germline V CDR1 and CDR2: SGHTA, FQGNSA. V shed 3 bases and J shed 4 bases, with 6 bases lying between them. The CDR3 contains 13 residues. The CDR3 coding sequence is TGTGCCAGCAGCTTGGGGTATAATGAAAAACTGTTTTTT. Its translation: CASSLGYNEKLFF.

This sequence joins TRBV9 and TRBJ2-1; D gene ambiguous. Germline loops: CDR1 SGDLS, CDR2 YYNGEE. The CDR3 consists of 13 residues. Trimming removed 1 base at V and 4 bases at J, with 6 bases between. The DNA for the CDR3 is TGTGCCAGCAGCGTACAAGATTACAATGAGCAGTTCTTC. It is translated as CASSVQDYNEQFF.

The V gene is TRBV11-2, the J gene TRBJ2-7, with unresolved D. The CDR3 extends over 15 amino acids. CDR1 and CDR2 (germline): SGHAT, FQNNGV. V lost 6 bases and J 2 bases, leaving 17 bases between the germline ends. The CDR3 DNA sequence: TGTGCCAGCAGGCGCCTGGCGGAGCCGGCCTACGAGCAGTACTTC. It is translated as CASRRLAEPAYEQYF.